Listed here is a single T cell receptor (beta chain). There are a few counts of this clone. This receptor's antigen is unknown. The sample holds no much larger clone one base away, and base qualities are not on file. This entry belongs to a study of beta chain features in type 1 diabetes (dated by TCRdb to the late 2010s). About the full investigation: Patients and healthy donors did not differ in mean age, gender distribution, total cell number or subset yield. A total of 90 million to 140 million sorted cells were examined across all samples, and RNA yield correlated strongly with the number of cells per subset. In the study, recently diagnosed type 1 diabetes patients and matched healthy donors were compared on the TCRB repertoires of their sorted circulating CD4+ T cell subsets. Naive and central memory subsets were obtained from all 30 or so donors, but regulatory and stem cell-like memory subsets were isolated from only 8 patients and roughly eight healthy donors.

Each donor gave one peripheral blood draw, roughly 120 mL on average, collected into heparinised tubes. A BD FACSAria II was used to sort naive, central memory, regulatory and stem cell-like memory CD4+ T cells with a panel that included CD45RO, CCR7, CD25, CD127, CD95 and CD27. A purity above 98% was achieved for all sorted populations. PBMCs were isolated right away by Lymphoprep density gradient centrifugation and were stained directly, without culture. Samples were stained and sorted in pairs, with one healthy donor and one patient per experiment, so that batch effects were minimized. The CDR1 and CDR2 encoded by the germline V gene are ENHRY and SYGVKD. The CDR3 runs 15 amino acids, cysteine and phenylalanine included. The DNA shown is the 45-base CDR3, in frame from base 1. V lost 8 bases and J lost 0 bases; the stretch between them is 11 bases long. The entire amount of isolated RNA was reverse transcribed using the High Capacity cDNA Reverse Transcription Kit, so the sequenced TCRB transcripts were expressed ones. Deep immunoSEQ sequencing was applied to naive, central memory and regulatory T cell samples, giving an average of about 3.8 million total reads per sample. After sorted cells were lysed in RLT buffer, RNA was extracted with DNase-treated RNeasy Micro or Mini kits, with the choice depending on cell number. To prevent cross-contamination, every cell subset was processed on its own, while patient and healthy donor samples were processed together. The immunoSEQ multiplex PCR was used to amplify TCRB sequences from cDNA, generating 87-bp fragments that spanned the CDR3 region. Amplicons were sequenced on the Illumina HiSeq platform. As for the original processing: PCR bias was corrected computationally using synthetic template baselines, and reads within Hamming distance 2 were collapsed, with unmergeable singletons discarded. Reads were aligned to IMGT to assign V, D and J genes, CDR3 length, and insertions or deletions at six rearrangement sites. Within each subset, clonotype counts were normalized to sorted cell number, and only after that were true diversity and Gini coefficients computed with the tcR R package. Repertoire sharing was quantified using the overlap coefficient calculated on TCRB nucleotide sequences. Out-of-frame TCRB sequences from naive cells were analyzed to stand in for the pre-selection repertoire. TCRdb took this table from immuneACCESS and kept in-frame rearrangements with V and J called. Such tables lack part of the clones; where checked against another copy, unresolved V genes explain under half of the gap, and the rest is unexplained. The V and J calls and the clone size are those of that table, but D and trimming were determined from the DNA. The sample profile shows hundreds of thousands of clones; 17% of them were found once. The ten most abundant clones make up 0.023% of the sample.

Broad study findings and their caveats: PCR may preferentially amplify shorter templates, but because patient and control samples were amplified and corrected together, any resulting skew would affect both groups equally. HLA sub-analyses involved small numbers of individuals, so any influence of HLA type on TCRB rearrangement remained unresolved. Naive, central memory and regulatory TCRB repertoires appeared to be more similar among patients than among healthy donors. Sequencing cDNA rather than genomic DNA could over-represent highly expressing activated cells, although activation and CD3 levels did not differ between groups. In all four CD4+ subsets, TCRB CDR3 length was moderately but significantly shorter in type 1 diabetes patients. At VDJ recombination sites, patients with type 1 diabetes made fewer insertions and deleted more nucleotides, a pattern implying thymic rearrangement abnormalities.

Sequencing used naive CD4+ T cells from blood. The sample's cell subset or site, from its label and the paper: true naive CD4+ T cells. This TCR was recovered from a woman aged 18 to 35 in good health. The V and J segments used are TRBV10-3 and TRBJ2-6; TRBD2 is a weak D gene call, 7 bases matching. In nucleotides, the sequence is TGTGCCATCGGGAGGGGGGACTCTGGGGCCAACGTCCTGACTTTC. It specifies CAIGRGDSGANVLTF.